This TCR beta chain derives from a study of T cell responses to AZD1222 COVID-19 vaccine. The CDR3 contains 13 residues. CDR1 MNHEY and CDR2 SVGAGI come from the germline V gene. V dropped 6 bases and J dropped 7 bases, with 15 bases sitting between them. Measured with immunoSEQ multiplex PCR; TCRdb has only the in-frame clones, and not every one. The sample shows more than 95,000 clones, 80% to 90% of them seen only once. The starting material was peripheral blood, obtained 28 days after the second AZD1222 dose. This TCR was recovered from an adult who received the AZD1222 COVID-19 vaccine. The rearrangement links TRBV6-5 to TRBJ1-2; D remains ambiguous. The CDR3 here is CASSLMEIVGYTF. CDR3 nucleotides: TGTGCCAGCAGCTTGATGGAAATTGTTGGCTACACCTTC.